The 23 T cell receptor beta chains listed next were all sequenced from one sample in a study. TCRdb re-derived calls from the 5' RACE reads in MiXCR, one entry per CDR3 protein. The sample lists about 23,000 distinct CDR3 sequences; around 30% were seen once. The sequenced sample was tumor-infiltrating naive CD4+ T cells sorted from the breast tumor. Sample subset: naive CD4+ T cells, CD4+CD45RA+CD25-. The receptors derive from a female donor with breast cancer.

The chain combines TRBV29-1 with TRBJ2-7; a possible D gene is TRBD2 (6 bases). The V end was cut by 5 bases, the J end by 2 bases, with 22 bases between. The CDR3 consists of 16 residues. Germline V gene lookup returns CDR1 SQVTM and CDR2 ANQGSEA. CDR3 DNA: TGCAGCGTTCCCCTCGAGGGCGGGATTGATGCCTACGAGCAGTACTTC. Protein: CSVPLEGGIDAYEQYF.

In its sample, this clonotype ranks as medium-sized (0.01 to 0.1%). V gene TRBV20-1 combines with J gene TRBJ1-2; D is ambiguous. Trimming shortened V by 3 bases and J by 8 bases, and 16 bases separated the two germline ends. Germline assignment: CDR1 DFQATT and CDR2 SNEGSKA (reference sequence). This CDR3 region has 13 residues. The CDR3 DNA is TGCAGTGCTAGTGGGCAACCTACGAGAGGCTACACCTTC. Its translation: CSASGQPTRGYTF.

Sample share makes this clonotype medium-sized (0.01 to 0.1%). The V call is TRBV12-3 or TRBV12-4, the J call TRBJ2-1; 11 bases are a match to TRBD1. Trimming removed 2 bases from V and 4 bases from J; junction bases left unmatched: 7. This CDR3 has 17 amino acids. Here the CDR3 reads CASSLRTGGQEYNEQFF. The CDR3 DNA is TGTGCCAGCAGTTTAAGGACAGGGGGCCAGGAGTACAATGAGCAGTTCTTC.

This clonotype turned up a few times. The chain links TRBV2 to TRBJ2-1, with no clear D. V was shortened by 7 bases and J by 6 bases, with 10 bases between the two germline ends. The CDR3 has 12 residues. The germline CDR1 and CDR2 sequences are SNHLY and FYNNEI. The CDR3 spells CASMSGGNEQFF. CDR3 coding DNA: TGTGCCAGCATGTCGGGTGGCAATGAGCAGTTCTTC.

This clonotype was recorded at least ten times. This rearrangement joins TRBV20-1 to TRBJ2-1, with 8 bases that match TRBD2. Per germline, CDR1 DFQATT and CDR2 SNEGSKA (reference sequence). The length of the CDR3 is 14 residues. V was clipped by 3 bases and J by 8 bases; unmatched bases: 9. The CDR3, as DNA: TGCAGTGCTAGCGGGAGGGCCTCGGTTGATGAGCAGTTCTTC. Translating it yields CSASGRASVDEQFF.

The sample holds many counts of this clonotype. The CDR3 coding sequence is TGCGCCAGCAGCTTGGCCGCCAGGGGAGCTAACTATGGCTACACCTTC. It is translated as CASSLAARGANYGYTF. The chain is built from TRBV5-1 and TRBJ1-2; D may be TRBD1 (6 bases). The CDR3 totals 16 residues. Germline V gene data show CDR1 as SGHRS and CDR2 as YFSETQ. V was trimmed by 0 bases and J by 0 bases, leaving 12 bases between them.

In regard to this clonotype: A single base separates this from a much larger clone, so it may be a read error. The chain links TRBV2 to TRBJ2-5, with D perhaps matching TRBD1 (5 bases). Trimming removed 6 bases at V and 5 bases at J, with 10 bases between. CDR1 SNHLY and CDR2 FYNNEI come from the germline V gene. The CDR3 extends over 12 amino acids. The CDR3 sequence: CASSHAGETQYF. CDR3 sequence (DNA): TGTGCCAGCAGCCATGCAGGGGAGACCCAGTACTTC.

The chain combines TRBV7-3 with TRBJ1-6, with D perhaps matching TRBD1 (5 bases). There are 13 residues in the CDR3. Germline-derived CDR1 and CDR2 are SGHTA and FQGTGA. Trimming took 3 bases from V and 6 from J, leaving 6 bases between them. CDR3 sequence (DNA): TGTGCCAGCAGCTTGGGACTTAATTCACCCCTCCACTTT. Its translation is CASSLGLNSPLHF.

In the case of this clonotype: At one end, the junction sequence differs from germline, possibly due to a read error. The chain joins TRBV7-9 to TRBJ1-4, with D uncertain. The CDR3 covers 12 residues. Germline V CDR1 and CDR2: SEHNR, FQNEAQ (reference sequence). In DNA form, the CDR3 reads TGTGCCGGCAGCTTAGTGTCTGAAAAACCGTTTTTT. This sequence encodes CAGSLVSEKPFF.

This clonotype was recorded many times. The J gene is TRBJ2-4, the V gene TRBV20-1; D tentatively reads TRBD1 or TRBD2 (6 bases each). CDR3 length: 19 amino acids. Germline V gene data show CDR1 as DFQATT and CDR2 as SNEGSKA (reference sequence). V shed 4 bases and J shed 0 bases, with 25 bases lying between them. The CDR3 region is CSATGAGPTVPLAKNIQYF. CDR3 nucleotide sequence: TGCAGTGCTACGGGGGCGGGGCCGACAGTACCCTTAGCCAAAAACATTCAGTACTTC.

This chain connects TRBV6-6 to TRBJ2-7; a possible D gene is TRBD2 (6 bases). Trimming took 6 bases from V and 6 from J, leaving 15 bases between them. Germline assignment: CDR1 MNHNY and CDR2 SVGAGI (reference sequence). The length of the CDR3 is 13 residues. The CDR3 nucleotides are TGTGCCAGCAGCCACCGGAGGGAAGGCGAGCAGTACTTC. It specifies CASSHRREGEQYF.

Comment on this clonotype: This may arise from a read error, as a much more abundant clone is one base away. The chain has TRBV5-4 and TRBJ2-7; possibly TRBD1 for D (5 bases). The CDR3 length is 13 residues. Germline V gives CDR1 SGHNT, CDR2 YYREEE (reference sequence). V shed 0 bases and J shed 7 bases, with 11 bases lying between them. For the CDR3, the DNA is TGTGCCAGCAGCTTGGCCACCAAGGGGGAGCAGTACTTC. It translates to CASSLATKGEQYF.

The rearrangement joins TRBV7-2 to TRBJ2-3, with 10 bases that match TRBD2. The CDR3 runs to 16 residues. Germline lookup yields CDR1 SGHTA and CDR2 FQGNSA. After removal of 5 bases from V and 3 bases from J, the junction contained 8 bases not matched to a gene. The CDR3 DNA reads TGTGCCAGCAGCGTTAGCGGGAGGTGGGGAACAGATACGCAGTATTTT. It is translated as CASSVSGRWGTDTQYF.

Regarding this clonotype: A much larger clone sits a single nucleotide away, making a read error possible. The rearrangement joins TRBV30 to TRBJ1-4, with D possibly matching TRBD1 (6 bases). CDR1 and CDR2 from the germline V gene are GTSNPN and SVGIG (reference sequence). With 5 bases removed from V and 5 bases from J, the gap between germline ends came to 15 bases. The CDR3 length is 14 residues. The CDR3 is CAWGATGANEKLFF. The DNA of the CDR3 is TGTGCCTGGGGTGCGACAGGCGCCAATGAAAAACTGTTTTTT.

Relative to its sample, this clonotype is medium-sized. The CDR3 DNA follows: TGCAGTGCTAGAGATGCGCGGGATCCGCAGCAGTACTTC. This sequence encodes CSARDARDPQQYF. The chain carries TRBV20-1 and TRBJ2-7; D might be TRBD2 (6 bases). Germline CDR1 reads DFQATT; CDR2 reads SNEGSKA (reference sequence). Between the trimmed V and J ends, which lost 0 bases and 8 bases, there was a span of 14 bases. The CDR3 sequence is 13 residues long.

As regards this clonotype: Sequence at one end of the junction differs from germline and may be a read error. This sequence joins TRBV20-1 and TRBJ2-1; 8 bases align to TRBD2. Germline V gene sequence: CDR1 DFQATT, CDR2 SNEGSKA (reference sequence). The CDR3 is 15 residues long. CDR3 loop: CGARPFAGGGNEQFF. In DNA, the CDR3 is TGCGGTGCTAGACCGTTCGCGGGAGGAGGGAATGAGCAGTTCTTC.

This clonotype was seen a few times. The chain links TRBV6-2 or TRBV6-3 to TRBJ2-1; TRBD2 might be the D (5 bases). V lost 7 bases and J lost 1, with 8 bases in between. This CDR3 is built from 13 residues. The germline V gene has CDR1 MNHEY and CDR2 SVGEGT. CDR3 region: CASNRESYNEQFF. The CDR3 coding sequence is TGTGCCAGCAACCGGGAATCCTACAATGAGCAGTTCTTC.

This clonotype was counted between two and nine times. This rearrangement joins TRBV7-3 to TRBJ1-1; 9 bases are a match to TRBD1. With V trimmed by 2 bases and J by 2 bases, 3 bases remained unmatched. The CDR3 length is 15 residues. CDR1 SGHTA and CDR2 FQGTGA come from the germline V gene. The CDR3 nucleotides are TGTGCCAGCAGCTTAGGTACAGGGGGCAACACTGAAGCTTTCTTT. Translated, it gives CASSLGTGGNTEAFF. Complete variable domain (other parts from reference TRBV7-3 and TRBJ1-1): GAGVSQTPSNKVTEKGKYVELRCDPISGHTALYWYRQSLGQGPEFLIYFQGTGAADDSGLPNDRFFAVRPEGSVSTLKIQRTERGDSAVYLCASSLGTGGNTEAFFGQGTRLTVV.

This clonotype is labeled medium-sized (0.01 to 0.1%). This rearrangement joins TRBV7-9 to TRBJ1-4; no clear D. The CDR3 is 12 residues long. Germline loops: CDR1 SEHNR, CDR2 FQNEAQ (reference sequence). V lost 1 base, J lost 7 bases, and 4 bases lay in between. CDR3 region: CASSLVSEKLFF. The CDR3 bases are TGTGCCAGCAGCTTAGTATCTGAAAAACTGTTTTTT.

This clonotype was seen only a few times. The V gene is TRBV6-5, the J gene TRBJ1-6; D perhaps matches TRBD1 (5 bases). CDR1 is MNHEY, CDR2 SVGAGI, per germline. Trimming shortened V by 9 bases and J by 7 bases, and 10 bases separated the two germline ends. The CDR3 spans 12 residues. CDR3 residues: CASCGGNSPLHF. The CDR3 coding sequence is TGTGCCAGTTGTGGGGGAAATTCACCCCTCCACTTT.

This clonotype is deemed medium-sized. The chain recombines TRBV7-2 with TRBJ2-1; no definite D call. V lost 0 bases and J 2 bases, leaving 5 bases between the germline ends. The CDR3 covers 14 residues. Germline V gene data show CDR1 as SGHTA and CDR2 as FQGNSA. Here the CDR3 reads CASSLANPYNEQFF. The CDR3 nucleotides are TGTGCCAGCAGCTTAGCGAACCCCTACAATGAGCAGTTCTTC.

This clonotype was detected a few times. The missing conserved phenylalanine or tryptophan at the end of this CDR3 makes a read error likely. This rearrangement joins TRBV12-3 or TRBV12-4 to TRBJ1-5; TRBD1 is a possible D gene (6 bases). V lost 6 bases and J lost 4, with 13 bases in between. The CDR3 covers 14 residues. DNA of the CDR3: TGTGCCAGCAGCCTTCAGGGGAGAAATCAGCCCCAGCATTCT. It is translated as CASSLQGRNQPQHS.

As for this clonotype: A much larger clone differs by one base, so this may be a read error. The chain joins TRBV7-8 to TRBJ2-1; possible D gene TRBD2, 6 bases. This CDR3 has 14 residues. CDR1 SGHVS and CDR2 FQNEAQ come from the germline V gene. For the CDR3, the DNA is TGTGCCAGCAGCTTACCGGGAGTCCGCAATGAGCAGCTCTTC. It translates to CASSLPGVRNEQLF.